The 31 T cell receptor beta chains in this list originate from one sample, sequenced in a study of regulatory T cells in long-lasting Graves disease. Time point meaning: newly diagnosed GD, antithyroid drugs for less than 3 months. Extracted RNA from PBMCs served as the source of the TCR library. Arm-PCR of CDR3 regions with iRepertoire HTBI primers generated TCR beta libraries. TCRdb itself ran the multiplex PCR reads through MiXCR, one entry per CDR3 protein. The table shows 350,000 to 550,000 distinct CDR3 sequences, with approximately 14% occurring only once. These records were also assigned to another study, of T cells in Graves' hyperthyroidism and ophthalmopathy.

This specimen consisted of peripheral blood mononuclear cells (PBMCs), obtained at new diagnosis, from a patient treated with antithyroid drugs. These receptors originate from a woman aged 45-65 years with Graves disease.

Ten or more counts support this clonotype. The rearrangement links TRBV6-5 to TRBJ2-7; TRBD2 agrees at 9 bases. J was trimmed by 4 bases and V by 2 bases; bases with no gene match: 6. CDR1 and CDR2 (germline): MNHEY, SVGAGI. The CDR3 has 15 amino acids. This CDR3 reads CASSYGASGVYEQYF. The CDR3 bases are TGTGCCAGCAGTTACGGAGCTAGCGGGGTTTACGAGCAGTACTTC.

The chain couples TRBV18 to TRBJ2-7; 9 nucleotides align to TRBD1. The germline gives CDR1 KGHSH, CDR2 LQKENI. V was pared by 5 bases and J by 7 bases, with 9 bases of the junction left unmatched. CDR3 length: 14 residues. In nucleotides, the CDR3 is TGTGCCAGCTCAGTCAACAGGGGGCATGAGGAGCAGTACTTC. It is translated as CASSVNRGHEEQYF.

This clonotype turned up a few times. The chain combines TRBV19 with TRBJ2-3; 9 nucleotides line up with TRBD1. J lost 3 bases, V lost 6 bases, and 4 bases had no gene match. Germline loops: CDR1 LNHDA, CDR2 SQIVND (reference sequence). The CDR3 runs 14 residues. DNA of the CDR3: TGTGCCAGTAGACAGGGGGCTGTGACAGATACGCAGTATTTT. This sequence encodes CASRQGAVTDTQYF.

This clonotype was seen ten or more times. This chain uses TRBV12-3 or TRBV12-4 with TRBJ2-7; tentatively, D is TRBD1 (6 bases). The V end was cut by 1 base, the J end by 4 bases, with 14 bases between. This CDR3 is 15 amino acids long. In DNA form, the CDR3 reads TGTGCCAGCAGTTTAGACAGGGCGCTAATTTACGAGCAGTACTTC. It encodes CASSLDRALIYEQYF.

This clonotype was observed at least ten times. This chain links TRBV28 with TRBJ2-7, with TRBD2 matching 11 bases. V shed 4 bases and J 6 bases; nucleotides not matched to a gene: 14. Germline-derived CDR1 and CDR2 are MDHEN and SYDVKM. The CDR3 is made up of 17 amino acids. The CDR3 DNA is TGTGCCAGCAGTTGGGGGACTAGCGGAGAAAGGGACTTCGAGCAGTACTTC. It translates to CASSWGTSGERDFEQYF.

This clonotype occurred many times. At one end the junction does not follow the germline gene, possibly because of a read error. The chain combines TRBV30 with TRBJ1-1; D is possibly TRBD1 (5 bases). This CDR3 contains 11 residues. CDR1 and CDR2 from the germline V gene are GTSNPN and SVGIG (reference sequence). DNA for the CDR3: TGTGCCTGGAGTGTTGGGGGACTCGCTGGCTTT. Protein product: CAWSVGGLAGF.

This clonotype appeared many times. The rearrangement joins TRBV29-1 to TRBJ1-1, with no clear D. Germline V CDR1 and CDR2: SQVTM, ANQGSEA. This CDR3 is 13 amino acids long. The V and J ends lost 6 bases and 4 bases respectively, with 15 bases between them. CDR3 DNA: TGCAGCGTCCCTAGAGGGTCGACCACTGAAGCTTTCTTT. It codes for CSVPRGSTTEAFF.

The chain employs TRBV5-6 and TRBJ2-3, with D unclear. Trimming took off 0 bases at V and 6 bases at J, with 14 bases between the two ends. This CDR3 has 15 amino acids. In germline, CDR1 is SGHDT, CDR2 YYEEEE. DNA for the CDR3: TGTGCCAGCAGCTTGGGTATAGGATCAGCCGATACGCAGTATTTT. This gives the protein CASSLGIGSADTQYF.

This clonotype showed up many times. V usage is TRBV9 and J usage is TRBJ2-1; 7 bases match TRBD1. This CDR3 contains 17 residues. The germline V gene has CDR1 SGDLS and CDR2 YYNGEE. With 4 bases clipped from V and 7 bases from J, the junction kept 17 bases outside the gene matches. The DNA for the CDR3 is TGTGCCAGCAGCAAGAGCACAGGGGCGGTACTAGAGAATGAGCAGTTCTTC. Protein: CASSKSTGAVLENEQFF.

The table lists this clonotype with a few counts. The chain joins TRBV5-1 to TRBJ1-3; the D is unclear. The germline V and J ends were trimmed by 4 bases and 0 bases, with 8 bases remaining between them. Germline loops: CDR1 SGHRS, CDR2 YFSETQ. The CDR3 covers 14 residues. Here the CDR3 DNA reads TGCGCCAGCAGCCCACAAGCCTCTGGAAACACCATATATTTT. It encodes CASSPQASGNTIYF. The entire variable domain, with the rest obtained from reference TRBV5-1 and TRBJ1-3, is as follows: KAGVTQTPRYLIKTRGQQVTLSCSPISGHRSVSWYQQTPGQGLQFLFEYFSETQRNKGNFPGRFSGRQFSNSRSEMNVSTLELGDSALYLCASSPQASGNTIYFGEGSWLTVV.

In this sample, this clonotype turned up many times. The V call is TRBV6-5, the J call TRBJ2-7; 7 bases are shared with TRBD1. Germline V gene lookup returns CDR1 MNHEY and CDR2 SVGAGI. V shed 8 bases and J 7 bases; nucleotides not matched to a gene: 14. The CDR3 is 14 residues long. The CDR3 DNA reads as TGTGCCAGCCGTTGGGACAGTTCCTCTAGGGAGCAGTACTTC. As protein: CASRWDSSSREQYF.

The sample holds one count of this clonotype. An end of the junction differs from the germline gene, which may be a read error. V gene TRBV10-2 combines with J gene TRBJ2-1; 7 positions agree with TRBD2. Germline V CDR1 and CDR2: WSHSY, SAAADI. This CDR3 contains 13 residues. The CDR3 spells CASRLAEFNVQFF. CDR3 in DNA: TGCGCCAGCCGGCTAGCGGAGTTCAATGTGCAGTTCTTC.

This clonotype was picked up a small number of times. The CDR3 loop is CASSLRTSGRATDTQYF. The CDR3 DNA is TGTGCCAGCAGCTTAAGGACTAGCGGGAGGGCCACAGATACGCAGTATTTT. The genes are TRBV3-1 and TRBJ2-3, with TRBD2 identical over 15 bases. The ends lost 5 bases at V and 2 bases at J; junction bases unmatched: 5. The CDR3 has 17 amino acids. CDR1 and CDR2 (germline): LGHDT, YNNKEL (reference sequence).

The DNA of the CDR3 is TGTGCCAGCAGCTTAGGGCCTGGACTAGCGGGAGGGCCTCAAAGAGAGACCCAGTACTTC. Amino acid sequence: CASSLGPGLAGGPQRETQYF. The V call is TRBV7-9, the J call TRBJ2-5, with 15 bases lining up with TRBD2. Trimming at V came to 1 base and at J to 4 bases, leaving 13 bases not matched to a gene. The germline V gene encodes CDR1 SEHNR and CDR2 FQNEAQ (reference sequence). The CDR3 length is 20 residues.

This clonotype was counted at least ten times. V is TRBV7-2 and J is TRBJ2-7; tentative D call: TRBD1 (8 bases). The CDR3 covers 15 residues. CDR1 and CDR2 from the germline V gene are SGHTA and FQGNSA. Trimming pared 5 bases from V and 2 bases from J, leaving 16 bases between. CDR3 amino acids: CASSPQGGTAYEQYF. CDR3 in DNA: TGTGCCAGCAGCCCACAGGGGGGGACTGCCTACGAGCAGTACTTC.

The J gene is TRBJ2-6, the V gene TRBV9; 9 nucleotides agree with TRBD1. CDR3 length: 19 amino acids. Germline V CDR1 and CDR2: SGDLS, YYNGEE. The trim removed 4 bases at V and 2 bases at J, leaving 13 bases unmatched. This chain's CDR3 is CASSFSRGQGRTGANVLTF. The CDR3 region has the DNA TGTGCCAGCAGCTTTTCCAGGGGACAGGGAAGAACTGGGGCCAACGTCCTGACTTTC.

This clonotype has a count of ten or more. V is TRBV13 and J is TRBJ2-6; possibly TRBD1 or TRBD2 for D (6 bases each). This CDR3 spans 16 amino acids. V lost 3 bases and J lost 4, with 13 bases in between. Germline CDR1 and CDR2: PRHDT and FYEKMQ (reference sequence). The CDR3 DNA sequence: TGTGCCAGCAGCTTGGAGGGGGTTGCCGGGGCCAACGTCCTGACTTTC. Translating gives CASSLEGVAGANVLTF.

Ten or more counts support this clonotype. The rearrangement uses TRBV6-2 or TRBV6-3 and TRBJ2-5; 11 nucleotides agree with TRBD2. CDR1 MNHEY and CDR2 SVGEGT come from the germline V gene. This CDR3 is 17 amino acids long. With V trimmed by 6 bases and J by 5 bases, 14 bases remained unmatched. Here the CDR3 reads CASRPLRLAGGGETQYF. The CDR3 nucleotides are TGTGCCAGCAGACCATTGCGTCTAGCGGGAGGTGGGGAGACCCAGTACTTC.

This clonotype was counted a few times. The chain combines TRBV6-2 or TRBV6-3 with TRBJ2-7, with 7 bases identical to TRBD1. The CDR3 totals 15 residues. V lost 4 bases, J lost 6 bases, and 12 bases stayed unmatched. The germline V gene encodes CDR1 MNHEY and CDR2 SVGEGT. The CDR3 loop is CASSSPRDRVAEQYF. Here the CDR3 DNA reads TGTGCCAGCAGTTCCCCCCGCGACAGGGTGGCCGAGCAGTACTTC.

CDR3 in DNA: TGTGCCAGCTCACCACCAGACTGGGCTAGCGGGGCAGAGACCCAGTACTTC. This encodes CASSPPDWASGAETQYF. This chain uses TRBV18 with TRBJ2-5; 9 bases match TRBD2. The CDR3 runs 17 residues. V shed 0 bases and J 4 bases; nucleotides not matched to a gene: 9. The germline V gene has CDR1 KGHSH and CDR2 LQKENI.

This clonotype was recorded many times. This chain links TRBV6-5 with TRBJ2-7; D is perhaps TRBD2 (6 bases). Germline CDR1 reads MNHEY; CDR2 reads SVGAGI. The CDR3 is 17 residues long. V shed 0 bases and J shed 0 bases, with 15 bases lying between them. The CDR3 coding sequence is TGTGCCAGCAGTTACTCGACCGGGGGTTTGAGCTCCTACGAGCAGTACTTC. This encodes CASSYSTGGLSSYEQYF.

This clonotype has a count of ten or more. The chain is built from TRBV28 and TRBJ1-2, with 7 bases lining up with TRBD1. This CDR3 spans 13 amino acids. Germline V CDR1 and CDR2: MDHEN, SYDVKM. After removal of 6 bases from V and 2 bases from J, the junction contained 3 bases not matched to a gene. The CDR3 spells CASRTTGNYGYTF. The CDR3 nucleotides are TGTGCCAGCAGAACGACAGGGAACTATGGCTACACCTTC.

In this sample, this clonotype turned up many times. The chain has TRBV5-1 and TRBJ2-7, with D tentatively TRBD1 (6 bases). CDR1 is SGHRS, CDR2 YFSETQ, per germline. Trimming took 7 bases from V and 6 from J, leaving 14 bases between them. This CDR3 is 12 amino acids long. The CDR3 DNA reads as TGCGCCAGCCGCTCAGGGGTAGGCGAGCAGTACTTC. Protein: CASRSGVGEQYF.

This clonotype was counted a few times. V gene TRBV5-1 combines with J gene TRBJ2-1; tentative D call: TRBD2 (6 bases). This CDR3 has 16 amino acids. Between the trimmed V and J ends, which lost 3 bases and 2 bases, there was a span of 15 bases. CDR1 SGHRS and CDR2 YFSETQ come from the germline V gene. This CDR3 reads CASSSTTSSPYNEQFF. The CDR3 DNA reads as TGCGCCAGCAGCTCCACCACTAGCTCACCCTACAATGAGCAGTTCTTC.

This clonotype came up many times. The rearrangement links TRBV2 to TRBJ1-4, with D perhaps TRBD1 (5 bases). The CDR3 runs 15 residues. Looked up from germline, CDR1 is SNHLY and CDR2 is FYNNEI. V dropped 7 bases and J dropped 7 bases, with 19 bases sitting between them. CDR3 loop: CASTRQGVVSEKLFF. CDR3 bases: TGTGCCAGCACCCGCCAAGGGGTGGTGAGTGAAAAACTGTTTTTT. The complete variable domain, with remaining parts taken from reference TRBV2 and TRBJ1-4, reads EPEVTQTPSHQVTQMGQEVILRCVPISNHLYFYWYRQILGQKVEFLVSFYNNEISEKSEIFDDQFSVERPDGSNFTLKIRSTKLEDSAMYFCASTRQGVVSEKLFFGSGTQLSVL.

This clonotype was recorded many times. The V gene is TRBV9, the J gene TRBJ1-1; D not certain. Germline values: CDR1 SGDLS, CDR2 YYNGEE. The ends were cut back, 2 bases at V and 8 bases at J, with 13 bases in the middle. This CDR3 spans 13 amino acids. The CDR3 reads CASSVDPPGEAFF. For the CDR3, the DNA is TGTGCCAGCAGCGTCGATCCCCCGGGGGAAGCTTTCTTT.

This clonotype was counted ten times or more. V usage is TRBV28 and J usage is TRBJ2-1, with D possibly matching TRBD2 (6 bases). Deletions cut 4 bases from V and 8 bases from J, with 18 bases between. The CDR3 is 15 amino acids. The germline gives CDR1 MDHEN, CDR2 SYDVKM. CDR3 residues: CASSSPGLAIDEQFF. CDR3 nucleotides: TGTGCCAGCAGTTCACCGGGACTGGCCATTGATGAGCAGTTCTTC.

This clonotype was counted only a few times. The chain recombines TRBV6-1 with TRBJ1-5; 10 nucleotides agree with TRBD1. CDR1 and CDR2 from the germline V gene are MNHNS and SASEGT. J was trimmed by 7 bases and V by 8 bases; bases with no gene match: 2. The CDR3 is 12 amino acids. CDR3 sequence: CASGGQGQPQHF. The CDR3 nucleotides are TGTGCCAGCGGGGGACAGGGGCAGCCCCAGCATTTT.

This clonotype was found many times. The rearrangement joins TRBV11-2 to TRBJ2-3; tentative D call: TRBD1 (5 bases). This CDR3 contains 16 residues. The germline V gene encodes CDR1 SGHAT and CDR2 FQNNGV. V was clipped by 5 bases and J by 3 bases, with 18 bases between them. The CDR3 spells CASSATTGTLTDTQYF. CDR3 nucleotides: TGTGCCAGCAGCGCTACAACAGGAACTCTAACAGATACGCAGTATTTT.

In its sample, this clonotype was seen once. As the CDR3 is not closed by the conserved phenylalanine or tryptophan, this likely results from a read error. The rearrangement links TRBV7-6 to TRBJ1-1; 7 bases line up with TRBD1. Looked up from germline, CDR1 is SGHVS and CDR2 is FNYEAQ. This CDR3 is 13 amino acids long. V lost 5 bases and J lost 5; bases outside the gene matches: 5. The CDR3 nucleotides are TGTGCCAGCAGCCGAGGGGGCGGAACTGAAGCTTTCTCT. Its protein product is CASSRGGGTEAFS.

This clonotype was seen at least ten times. The chain is built from TRBV11-2 and TRBJ2-3; the D is unclear. The germline V gene has CDR1 SGHAT and CDR2 FQNNGV. CDR3 length: 10 residues. V lost 2 bases and J 7 bases, leaving 1 base between the germline ends. DNA of the CDR3: TGTGCCAGCAGCTTATATACGCAGTATTTT. Translating it yields CASSLYTQYF.